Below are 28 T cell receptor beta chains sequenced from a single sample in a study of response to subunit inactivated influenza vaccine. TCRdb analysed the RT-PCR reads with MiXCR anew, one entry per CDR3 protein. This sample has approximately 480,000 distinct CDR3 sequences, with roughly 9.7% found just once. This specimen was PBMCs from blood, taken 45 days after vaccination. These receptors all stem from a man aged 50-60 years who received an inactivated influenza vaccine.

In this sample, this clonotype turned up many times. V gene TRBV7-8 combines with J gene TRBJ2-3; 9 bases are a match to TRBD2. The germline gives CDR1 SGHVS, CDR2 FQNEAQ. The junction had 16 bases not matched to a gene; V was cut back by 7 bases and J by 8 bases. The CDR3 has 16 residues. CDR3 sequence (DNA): TGTGCCAGCACCCCCCCCTGGCGGGAGGGCCTCGCTACGCAGTATTTT. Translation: CASTPPWREGLATQYF.

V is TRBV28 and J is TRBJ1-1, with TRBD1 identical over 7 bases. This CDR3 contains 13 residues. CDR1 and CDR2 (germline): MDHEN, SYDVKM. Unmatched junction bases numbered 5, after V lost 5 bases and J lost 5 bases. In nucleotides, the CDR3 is TGTGCCAGCAGTCAGGGGGTTCGGACTGAAGCTTTCTTT. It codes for CASSQGVRTEAFF.

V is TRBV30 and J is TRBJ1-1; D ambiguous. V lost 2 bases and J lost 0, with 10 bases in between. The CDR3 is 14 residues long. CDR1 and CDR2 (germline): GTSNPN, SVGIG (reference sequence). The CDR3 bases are TGTGCCTGGAGTTCCTCCTTAGTGAACACTGAAGCTTTCTTT. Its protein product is CAWSSSLVNTEAFF.

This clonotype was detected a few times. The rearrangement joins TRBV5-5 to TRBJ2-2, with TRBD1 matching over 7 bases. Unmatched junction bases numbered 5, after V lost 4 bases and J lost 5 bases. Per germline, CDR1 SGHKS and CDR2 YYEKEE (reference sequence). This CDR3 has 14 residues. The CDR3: CASSGNRGTGELFF. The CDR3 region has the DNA TGTGCCAGCAGCGGCAACAGGGGAACCGGGGAGCTGTTTTTT.

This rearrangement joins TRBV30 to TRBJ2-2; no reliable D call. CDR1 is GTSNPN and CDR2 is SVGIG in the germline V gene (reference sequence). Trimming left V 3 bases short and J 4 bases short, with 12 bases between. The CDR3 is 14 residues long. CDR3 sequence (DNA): TGTGCCTGGAGGGCAGGCACACTCACCGGGGAGCTGTTTTTT. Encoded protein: CAWRAGTLTGELFF.

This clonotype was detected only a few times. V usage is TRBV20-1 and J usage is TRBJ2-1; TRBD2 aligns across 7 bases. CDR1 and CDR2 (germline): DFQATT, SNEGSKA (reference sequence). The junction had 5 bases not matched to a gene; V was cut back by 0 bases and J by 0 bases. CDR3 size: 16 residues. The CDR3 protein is CSARDQAGSSYNEQFF. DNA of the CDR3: TGCAGTGCTAGAGACCAAGCGGGGAGCTCCTACAATGAGCAGTTCTTC.

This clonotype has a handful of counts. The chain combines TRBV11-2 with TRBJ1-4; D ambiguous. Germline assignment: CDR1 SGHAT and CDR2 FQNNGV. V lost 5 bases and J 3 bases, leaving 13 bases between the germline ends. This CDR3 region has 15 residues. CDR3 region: CASSPVGPSNEKLFF. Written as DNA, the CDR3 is TGTGCCAGCAGCCCCGTGGGTCCTTCTAATGAAAAACTGTTTTTT. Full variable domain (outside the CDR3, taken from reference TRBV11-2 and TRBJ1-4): EAGVAQSPRYKIIEKRQSVAFWCNPISGHATLYWYQQILGQGPKLLIQFQNNGVVDDSQLPKDRFSAERLKGVDSTLKIQPAKLEDSAVYLCASSPVGPSNEKLFFGSGTQLSVL.

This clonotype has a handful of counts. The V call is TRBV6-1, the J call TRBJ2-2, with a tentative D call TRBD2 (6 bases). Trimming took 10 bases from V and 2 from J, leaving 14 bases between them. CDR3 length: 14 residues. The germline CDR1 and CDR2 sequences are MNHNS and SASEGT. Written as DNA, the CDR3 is TGTGCCATCAAACATAGCGGAAACACCGGGGAGCTGTTTTTT. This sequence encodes CAIKHSGNTGELFF.

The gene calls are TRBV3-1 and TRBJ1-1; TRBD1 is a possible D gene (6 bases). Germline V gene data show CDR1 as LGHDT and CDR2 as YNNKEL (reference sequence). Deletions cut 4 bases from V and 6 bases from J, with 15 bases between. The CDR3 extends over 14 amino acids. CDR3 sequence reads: CASSPPGAASEAFF. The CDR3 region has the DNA TGTGCCAGCAGCCCCCCGGGGGCTGCGTCTGAAGCTTTCTTT.

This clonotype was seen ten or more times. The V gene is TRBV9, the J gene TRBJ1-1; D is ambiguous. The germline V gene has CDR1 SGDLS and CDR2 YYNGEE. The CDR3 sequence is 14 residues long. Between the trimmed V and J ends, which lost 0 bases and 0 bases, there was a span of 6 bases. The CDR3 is CASSVEVLNTEAFF. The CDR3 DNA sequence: TGTGCCAGCAGCGTAGAAGTCTTGAACACTGAAGCTTTCTTT.

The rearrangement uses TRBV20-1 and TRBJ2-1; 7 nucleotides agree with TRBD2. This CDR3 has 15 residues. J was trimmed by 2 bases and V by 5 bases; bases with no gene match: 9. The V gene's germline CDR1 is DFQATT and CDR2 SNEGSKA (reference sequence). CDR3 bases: TGCAGTGCTGATTTGTCGGGGGGACCCTACAATGAGCAGTTCTTC. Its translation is CSADLSGGPYNEQFF.

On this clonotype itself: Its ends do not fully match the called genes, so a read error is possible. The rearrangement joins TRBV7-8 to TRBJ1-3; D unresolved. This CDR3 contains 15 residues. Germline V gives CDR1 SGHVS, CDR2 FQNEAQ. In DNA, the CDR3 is TGTGCCAGCAGCTTAGCAGTGGACTCTGGAAACACCACATATTTT. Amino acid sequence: CASSLAVDSGNTTYF. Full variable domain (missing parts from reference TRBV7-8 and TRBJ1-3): GAGVSQSPRYKVAKRGQDVALRCDPISGHVSLFWYQQALGQGPEFLTYFQNEAQLDKSGLPSDRFFAERPEGSVSTLKIQRTQQEDSAVYLCASSLAVDSGNTTYFGEGSWLTVV.

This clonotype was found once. CDR3 coding DNA: TGTGCCAGCAGCTTAGTTGGGGCTGGGCCCCAGCATTTT. Amino acid sequence: CASSLVGAGPQHF. The V gene is TRBV11-2, the J gene TRBJ1-5; tentatively, D is TRBD1 (5 bases). Germline loops: CDR1 SGHAT, CDR2 FQNNGV. The CDR3 length is 13 residues. With 1 base removed from V and 9 bases from J, the gap between germline ends came to 10 bases.

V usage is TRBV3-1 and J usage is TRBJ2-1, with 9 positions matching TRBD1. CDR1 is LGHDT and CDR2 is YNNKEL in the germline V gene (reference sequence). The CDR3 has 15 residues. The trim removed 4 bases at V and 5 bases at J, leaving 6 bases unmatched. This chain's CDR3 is CASSPIQGADNEQFF. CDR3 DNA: TGTGCCAGCAGCCCAATACAGGGGGCGGACAATGAGCAGTTCTTC.

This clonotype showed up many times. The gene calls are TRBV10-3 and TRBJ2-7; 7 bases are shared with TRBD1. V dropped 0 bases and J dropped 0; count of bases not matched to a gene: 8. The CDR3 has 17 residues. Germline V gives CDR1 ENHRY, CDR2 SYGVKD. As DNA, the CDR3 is TGTGCCATCAGTGAGTCAGGTATCCGGGACAGCTCCTACGAGCAGTACTTC. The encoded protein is CAISESGIRDSSYEQYF.

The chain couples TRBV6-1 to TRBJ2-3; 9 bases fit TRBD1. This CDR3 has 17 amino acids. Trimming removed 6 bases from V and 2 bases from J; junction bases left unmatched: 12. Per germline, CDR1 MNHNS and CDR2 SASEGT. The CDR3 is CASRTGYGTGYTDTQYF. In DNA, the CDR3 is TGTGCCAGCAGGACGGGGTACGGGACAGGGTACACAGATACGCAGTATTTT.

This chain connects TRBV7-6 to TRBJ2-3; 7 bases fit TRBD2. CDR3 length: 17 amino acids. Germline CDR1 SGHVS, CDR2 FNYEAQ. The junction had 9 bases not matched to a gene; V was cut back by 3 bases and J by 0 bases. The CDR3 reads CASSLDVGLVSTDTQYF. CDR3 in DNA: TGTGCCAGCAGCTTGGACGTCGGACTAGTAAGCACAGATACGCAGTATTTT. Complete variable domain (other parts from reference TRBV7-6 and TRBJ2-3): GAGVSQSPRYKVTKRGQDVALRCDPISGHVSLYWYRQALGQGPEFLTYFNYEAQQDKSGLPNDRFSAERPEGSISTLTIQRTEQRDSAMYRCASSLDVGLVSTDTQYFGPGTRLTVL.

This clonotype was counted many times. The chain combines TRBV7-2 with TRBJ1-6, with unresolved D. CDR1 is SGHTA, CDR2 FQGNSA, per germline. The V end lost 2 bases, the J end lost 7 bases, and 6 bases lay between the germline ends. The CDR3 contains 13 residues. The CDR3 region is CASSLRSNSPLHF. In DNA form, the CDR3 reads TGTGCCAGCAGCTTACGTAGCAATTCACCCCTCCACTTT.

CDR3 sequence (DNA): TGTGCCAGCAGTTTAGAGCGCTTACTGAACACTGAAGCTTTCTTT. The encoded protein is CASSLERLLNTEAFF. The V gene is TRBV12-3 or TRBV12-4, the J gene TRBJ1-1, with D hard to call. V was pared by 1 base and J by 0 bases, with 9 bases between. The CDR3 totals 15 residues.

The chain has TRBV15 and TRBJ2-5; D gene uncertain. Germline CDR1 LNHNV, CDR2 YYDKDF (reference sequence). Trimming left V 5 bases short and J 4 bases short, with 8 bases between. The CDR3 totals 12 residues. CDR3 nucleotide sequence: TGTGCCACCAGCCCGAATGGAGAGACCCAGTACTTC. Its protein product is CATSPNGETQYF.

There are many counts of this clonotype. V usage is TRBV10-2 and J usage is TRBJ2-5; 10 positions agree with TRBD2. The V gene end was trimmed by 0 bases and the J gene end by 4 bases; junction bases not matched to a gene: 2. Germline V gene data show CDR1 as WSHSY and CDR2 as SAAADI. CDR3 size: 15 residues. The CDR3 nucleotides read TGCGCCAGCAGTGAGTCCCTAGCGGGGGTAGAGACCCAGTACTTC. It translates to CASSESLAGVETQYF.

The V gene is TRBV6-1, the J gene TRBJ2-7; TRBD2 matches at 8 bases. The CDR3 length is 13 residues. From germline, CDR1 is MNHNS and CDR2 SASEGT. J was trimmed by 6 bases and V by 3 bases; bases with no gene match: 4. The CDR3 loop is CASSEGLGSEQYF. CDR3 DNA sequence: TGTGCCAGCAGTGAGGGACTAGGTAGCGAGCAGTACTTC.

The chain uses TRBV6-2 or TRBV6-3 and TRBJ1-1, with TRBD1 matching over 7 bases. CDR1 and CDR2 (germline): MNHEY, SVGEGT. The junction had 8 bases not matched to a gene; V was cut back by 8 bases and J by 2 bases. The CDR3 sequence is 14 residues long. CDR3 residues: CASRAGGQNTEAFF. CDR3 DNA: TGTGCCAGCCGGGCAGGGGGACAAAACACTGAAGCTTTCTTT.

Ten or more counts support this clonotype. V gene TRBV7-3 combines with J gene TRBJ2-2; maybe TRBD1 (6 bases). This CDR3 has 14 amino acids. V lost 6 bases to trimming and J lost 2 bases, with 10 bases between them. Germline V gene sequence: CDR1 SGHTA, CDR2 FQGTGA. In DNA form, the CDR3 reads TGTGCCAGCAGTTACAGGGTTAACACCGGGGAGCTGTTTTTT. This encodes CASSYRVNTGELFF.

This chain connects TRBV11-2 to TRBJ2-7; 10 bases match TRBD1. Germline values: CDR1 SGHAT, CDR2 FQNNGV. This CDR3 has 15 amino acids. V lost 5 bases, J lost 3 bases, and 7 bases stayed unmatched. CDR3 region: CASSQARDRGYEQYF. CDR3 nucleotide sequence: TGTGCCAGCAGCCAAGCCCGGGACAGGGGCTACGAGCAGTACTTC.

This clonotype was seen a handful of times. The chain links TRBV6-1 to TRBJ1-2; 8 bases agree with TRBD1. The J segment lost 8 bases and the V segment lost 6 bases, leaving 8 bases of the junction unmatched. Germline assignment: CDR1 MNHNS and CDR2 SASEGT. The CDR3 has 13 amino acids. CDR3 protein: CASRLRGRVGYTF. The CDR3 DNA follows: TGTGCCAGCAGGCTCAGGGGGCGTGTAGGCTACACCTTC.

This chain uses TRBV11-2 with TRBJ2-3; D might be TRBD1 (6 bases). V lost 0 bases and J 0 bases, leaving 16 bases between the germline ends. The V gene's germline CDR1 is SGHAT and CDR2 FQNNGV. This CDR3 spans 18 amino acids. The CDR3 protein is CASSLEHRVWSSTDTQYF. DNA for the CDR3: TGTGCCAGCAGCTTAGAGCACAGGGTTTGGTCTAGCACAGATACGCAGTATTTT. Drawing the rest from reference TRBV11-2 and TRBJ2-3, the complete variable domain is EAGVAQSPRYKIIEKRQSVAFWCNPISGHATLYWYQQILGQGPKLLIQFQNNGVVDDSQLPKDRFSAERLKGVDSTLKIQPAKLEDSAVYLCASSLEHRVWSSTDTQYFGPGTRLTVL.

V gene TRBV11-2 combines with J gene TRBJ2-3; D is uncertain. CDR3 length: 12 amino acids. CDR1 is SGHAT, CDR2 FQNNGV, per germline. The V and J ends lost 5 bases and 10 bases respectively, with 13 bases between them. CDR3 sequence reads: CASSRKRHSQYF. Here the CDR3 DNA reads TGTGCCAGCAGCCGGAAACGACACTCGCAGTATTTT.